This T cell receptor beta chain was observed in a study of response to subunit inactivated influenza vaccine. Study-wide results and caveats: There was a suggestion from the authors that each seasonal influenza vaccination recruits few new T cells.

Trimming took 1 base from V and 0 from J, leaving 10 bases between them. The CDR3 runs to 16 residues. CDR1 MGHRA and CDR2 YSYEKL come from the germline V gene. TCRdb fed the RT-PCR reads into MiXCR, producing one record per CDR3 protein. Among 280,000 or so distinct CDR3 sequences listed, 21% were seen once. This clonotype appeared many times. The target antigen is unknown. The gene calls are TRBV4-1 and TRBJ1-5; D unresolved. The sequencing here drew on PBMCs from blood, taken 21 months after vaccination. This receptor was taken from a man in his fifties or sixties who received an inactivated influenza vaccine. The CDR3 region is CASSQVPRNSNQPQHF. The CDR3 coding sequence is TGCGCCAGCAGCCAAGTCCCCAGGAATAGCAATCAGCCCCAGCATTTT.